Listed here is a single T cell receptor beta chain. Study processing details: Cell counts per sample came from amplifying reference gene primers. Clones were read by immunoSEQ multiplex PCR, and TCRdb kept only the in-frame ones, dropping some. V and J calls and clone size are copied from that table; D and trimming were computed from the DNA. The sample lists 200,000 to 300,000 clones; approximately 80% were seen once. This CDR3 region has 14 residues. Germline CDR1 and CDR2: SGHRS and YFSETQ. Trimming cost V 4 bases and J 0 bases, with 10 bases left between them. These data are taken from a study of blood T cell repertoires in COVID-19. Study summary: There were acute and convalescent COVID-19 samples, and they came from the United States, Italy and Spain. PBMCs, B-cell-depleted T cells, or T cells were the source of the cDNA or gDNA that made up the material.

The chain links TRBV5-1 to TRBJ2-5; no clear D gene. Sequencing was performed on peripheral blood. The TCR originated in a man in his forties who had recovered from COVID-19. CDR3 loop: CASSKTGNQETQYF. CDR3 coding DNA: TGCGCCAGCAGCAAGACTGGAAACCAAGAGACCCAGTACTTC.